This T cell receptor (beta chain) was identified in a study of blood T cell repertoires in COVID-19. Study-wide background: T cells, B-cell-depleted T cells, or PBMCs supplied cDNA or gDNA.

Ages ranged from roughly 18 to 100 years, with residence in more than 20 US areas. Each participant's cohort was designated according to participant-reported clinical history. Produced via immunoSEQ multiplex PCR; TCRdb's table is partial and in-frame only. The sample includes a few hundred thousand clones, more than 75% seen only once; the top ten take 2.5% to 3%. The V gene's germline CDR1 is KGHSY and CDR2 FQNENV. V was trimmed by 4 bases and J by 6 bases, leaving 12 bases between them. The CDR3 is 13 residues long. The TCR sequence derives from a woman aged 25 to 39 who had recovered from COVID-19. Sequencing was carried out using PBMCs or T cells enriched from blood (not recorded which). The chain carries TRBV16 and TRBJ1-1; D call uncertain. The CDR3 DNA follows: TGTGCCAGCAGCCCCGGGTTTATGTCTGAAGCTTTCTTT. This encodes CASSPGFMSEAFF.